These T cell receptor beta chains were read from a single sample in a study of CXCR3-negative and CXCR3-positive naive CD8 T cells. After re-calling the 5' RACE reads, TCRdb lists one entry per CDR3 protein, DNA absent. Its table records roughly 60,000 distinct CDR3 sequences. The source material was naive CXCR3+ CD8+ T cells from blood. These receptor sequences come from a human donor in good health. Some clones in this sample may be carry-over from other donors' samples. Both conserved end residues are part of each CDR3.

j_call,v_call,cdr3_aa
TRBJ1-5,TRBV25-1,CASSASSNQPQHF
TRBJ2-1,TRBV28,CASSPAAGGNNEQFF
TRBJ2-1,TRBV27,CASSRLNNEQFF
TRBJ1-2,TRBV7-9,CASSTILRSYGYTF
TRBJ1-1,TRBV12-5,CASGSGLTEAFF
TRBJ2-5,TRBV6-5,CATGEGQTKETQYF
TRBJ2-1,TRBV29-1,CSVDRASYNEQFF
TRBJ2-7,TRBV4-1,CASRGTGSEQYF
TRBJ1-2,TRBV11-2,CASSLGGPGTGVLHYGYTF
TRBJ1-5,TRBV4-3,CASSQDRGAYLNQPQHF
TRBJ2-3,TRBV18,CASSPPGTDPSTDTQYF
TRBJ2-6,TRBV28,CASSNIKDRLSGANVLTF
TRBJ1-1,TRBV5-4,CASSPYSDTEAFF
TRBJ1-1,TRBV7-9,CASSGRTGLEAAEAFF
TRBJ2-7,TRBV5-5,CASSSGVYEQYF
TRBJ2-2,TRBV29-1,CSVEQENTGELFF
TRBJ1-3,TRBV2,CANQPSPETGNTIYF
TRBJ2-1,TRBV25-1,CASSDATSGAVGEQFF
TRBJ1-5,TRBV18,CASSPGQSNQPQHF
TRBJ2-5,TRBV19,CASSIGFGEVQKTQYF
TRBJ2-7,TRBV9,CASSGSGDSYEQYF
TRBJ2-2,TRBV6-4,CASSNRDTGELFF
TRBJ1-1,TRBV6-2/TRBV6-3,CASSYLRAALMNTEAFF
TRBJ2-7,TRBV6-5,CASSPTSFSYEQYF